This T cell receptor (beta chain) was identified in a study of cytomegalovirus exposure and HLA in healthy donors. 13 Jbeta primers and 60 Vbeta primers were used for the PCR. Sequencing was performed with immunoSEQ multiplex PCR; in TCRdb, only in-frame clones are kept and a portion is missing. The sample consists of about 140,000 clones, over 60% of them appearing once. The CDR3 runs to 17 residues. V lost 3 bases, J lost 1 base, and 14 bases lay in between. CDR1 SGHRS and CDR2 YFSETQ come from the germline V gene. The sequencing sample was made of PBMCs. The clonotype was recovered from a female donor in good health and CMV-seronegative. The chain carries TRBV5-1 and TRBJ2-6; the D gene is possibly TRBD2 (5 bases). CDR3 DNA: TGCGCCAGCAGCTGGGTGCCCGGAGGTTCTGGGGCCAACGTCCTGACTTTC. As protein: CASSWVPGGSGANVLTF.